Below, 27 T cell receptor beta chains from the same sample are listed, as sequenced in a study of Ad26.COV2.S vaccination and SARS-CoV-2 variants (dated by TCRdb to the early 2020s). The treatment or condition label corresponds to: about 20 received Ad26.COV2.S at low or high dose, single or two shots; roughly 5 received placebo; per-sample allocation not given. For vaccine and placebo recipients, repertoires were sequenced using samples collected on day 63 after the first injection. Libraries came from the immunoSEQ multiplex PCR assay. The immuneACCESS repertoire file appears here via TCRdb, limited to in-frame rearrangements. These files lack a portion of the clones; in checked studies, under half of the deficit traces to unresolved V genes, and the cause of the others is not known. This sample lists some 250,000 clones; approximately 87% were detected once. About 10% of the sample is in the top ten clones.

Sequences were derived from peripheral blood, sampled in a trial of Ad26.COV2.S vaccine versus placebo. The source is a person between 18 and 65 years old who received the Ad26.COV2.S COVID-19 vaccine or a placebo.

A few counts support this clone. This chain's CDR3 is CASSYRPETEAFF. The DNA for the CDR3 is TGTGCCAGCAGTTACCGACCCGAGACTGAAGCTTTCTTT. This chain connects TRBV6-5 to TRBJ1-1, with no clear D. Germline V CDR1 and CDR2: MNHEY, SVGAGI. CDR3 length: 13 amino acids. Trimming took 2 bases from V and 5 from J, leaving 9 bases between them.

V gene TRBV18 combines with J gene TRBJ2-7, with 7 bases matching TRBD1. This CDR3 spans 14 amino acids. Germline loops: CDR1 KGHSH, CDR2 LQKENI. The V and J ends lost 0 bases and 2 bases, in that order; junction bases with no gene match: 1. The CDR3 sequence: CASSPPGQPYEQYF. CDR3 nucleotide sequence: TGTGCCAGCTCACCACCGGGACAGCCCTACGAGCAGTACTTC.

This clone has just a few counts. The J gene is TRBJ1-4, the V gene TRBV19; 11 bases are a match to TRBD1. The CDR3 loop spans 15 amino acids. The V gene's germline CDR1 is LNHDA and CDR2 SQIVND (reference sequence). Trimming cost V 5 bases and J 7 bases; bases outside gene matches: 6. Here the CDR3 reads CASSVPGTGGEKLFF. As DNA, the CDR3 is TGTGCCAGTAGTGTCCCCGGGACAGGGGGTGAAAAACTGTTTTTT.

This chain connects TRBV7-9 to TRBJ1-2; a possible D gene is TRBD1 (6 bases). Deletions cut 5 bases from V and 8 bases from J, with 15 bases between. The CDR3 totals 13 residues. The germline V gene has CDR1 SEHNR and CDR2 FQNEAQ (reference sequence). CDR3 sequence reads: CASSPDSTGGYTF. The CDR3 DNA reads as TGTGCCAGCAGCCCAGACAGCACAGGGGGCTACACCTTC.

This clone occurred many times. The chain's CDR3 is CASRSGTGSRTQYF. The CDR3 DNA reads as TGTGCCAGTCGATCCGGGACAGGGTCTCGTACGCAGTATTTT. This chain uses TRBV19 with TRBJ2-3; 9 bases map to TRBD1. Germline-derived CDR1 and CDR2 are LNHDA and SQIVND (reference sequence). V dropped 8 bases and J dropped 8; count of bases not matched to a gene: 11. The CDR3 has 14 amino acids.

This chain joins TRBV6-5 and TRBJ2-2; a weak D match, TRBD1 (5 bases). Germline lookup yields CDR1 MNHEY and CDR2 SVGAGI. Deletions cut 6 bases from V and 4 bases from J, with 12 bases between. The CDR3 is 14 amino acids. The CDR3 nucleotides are TGTGCCAGCAGAAGAGACAGCCGCACCGGGGAGCTGTTTTTT. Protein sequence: CASRRDSRTGELFF.

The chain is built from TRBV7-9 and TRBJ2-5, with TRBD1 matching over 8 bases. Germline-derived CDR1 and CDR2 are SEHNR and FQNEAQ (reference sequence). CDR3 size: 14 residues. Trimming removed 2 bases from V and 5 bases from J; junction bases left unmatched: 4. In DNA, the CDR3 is TGTGCCAGCAGCTTAAGGACAGGGTGGGAGACCCAGTACTTC. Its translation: CASSLRTGWETQYF.

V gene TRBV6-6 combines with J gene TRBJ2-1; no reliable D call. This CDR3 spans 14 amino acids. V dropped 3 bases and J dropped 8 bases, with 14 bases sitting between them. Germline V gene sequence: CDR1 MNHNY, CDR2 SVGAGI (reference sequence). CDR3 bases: TGTGCCAGCAGTTATCTTGGCACAAGCCATGAGCAGTTCTTC. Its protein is CASSYLGTSHEQFF.

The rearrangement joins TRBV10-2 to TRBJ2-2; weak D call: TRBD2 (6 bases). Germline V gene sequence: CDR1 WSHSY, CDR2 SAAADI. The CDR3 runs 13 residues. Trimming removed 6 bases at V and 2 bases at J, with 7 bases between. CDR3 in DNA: TGCGCCAGCAGGGGGACTAACACCGGGGAGCTGTTTTTT. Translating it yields CASRGTNTGELFF.

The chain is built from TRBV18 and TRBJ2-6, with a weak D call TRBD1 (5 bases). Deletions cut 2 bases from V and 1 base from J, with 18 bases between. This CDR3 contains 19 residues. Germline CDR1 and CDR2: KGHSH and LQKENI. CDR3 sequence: CASSPLTAPLSSGANVLTF. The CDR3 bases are TGTGCCAGCTCACCATTGACAGCCCCCCTCTCTTCTGGGGCCAACGTCCTGACTTTC.

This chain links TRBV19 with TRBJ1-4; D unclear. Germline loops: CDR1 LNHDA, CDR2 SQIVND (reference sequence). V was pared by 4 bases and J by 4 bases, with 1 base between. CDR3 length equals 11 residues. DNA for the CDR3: TGTGCCAGTAGTAATAATGAAAAACTGTTTTTT. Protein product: CASSNNEKLFF.

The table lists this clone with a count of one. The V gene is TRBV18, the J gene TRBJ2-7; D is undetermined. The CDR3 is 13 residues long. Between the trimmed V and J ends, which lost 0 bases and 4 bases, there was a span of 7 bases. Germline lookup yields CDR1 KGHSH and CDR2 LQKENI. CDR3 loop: CASSPPAVYEQYF. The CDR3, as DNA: TGTGCCAGCTCACCACCGGCCGTGTACGAGCAGTACTTC.

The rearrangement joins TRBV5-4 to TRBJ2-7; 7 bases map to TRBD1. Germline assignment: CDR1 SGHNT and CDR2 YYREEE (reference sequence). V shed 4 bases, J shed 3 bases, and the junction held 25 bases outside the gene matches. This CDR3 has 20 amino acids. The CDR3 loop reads CASSRPQGVSGNHIHYEQYF. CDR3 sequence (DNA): TGTGCCAGCAGCAGACCTCAGGGGGTCTCCGGTAATCATATCCACTACGAGCAGTACTTC.

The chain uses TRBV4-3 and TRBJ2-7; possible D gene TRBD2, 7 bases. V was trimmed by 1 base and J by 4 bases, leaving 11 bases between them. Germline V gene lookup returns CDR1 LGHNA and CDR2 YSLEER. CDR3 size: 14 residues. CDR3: CASSQGRGLYEQYF. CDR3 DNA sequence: TGCGCCAGCAGCCAAGGGCGGGGGCTTTACGAGCAGTACTTC.

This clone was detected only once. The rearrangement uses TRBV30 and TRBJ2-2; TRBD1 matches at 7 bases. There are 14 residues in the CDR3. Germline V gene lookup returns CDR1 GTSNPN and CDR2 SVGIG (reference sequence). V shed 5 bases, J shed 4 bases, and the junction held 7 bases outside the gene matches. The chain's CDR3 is CAWDTGVGTGELFF. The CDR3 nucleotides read TGTGCCTGGGATACAGGGGTCGGCACCGGGGAGCTGTTTTTT. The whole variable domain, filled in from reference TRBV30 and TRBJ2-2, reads SQTIHQWPATLVQPVGSPLSLECTVEGTSNPNLYWYRQAAGRGLQLLFYSVGIGQISSEVPQNLSASRPQDRQFILSSKKLLLSDSGFYLCAWDTGVGTGELFFGEGSRLTVL.

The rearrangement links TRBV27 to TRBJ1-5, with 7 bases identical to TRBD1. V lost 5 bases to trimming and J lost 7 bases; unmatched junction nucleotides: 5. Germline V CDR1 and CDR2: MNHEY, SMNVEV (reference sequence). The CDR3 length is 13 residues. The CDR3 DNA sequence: TGTGCCAGCAGTGGGACAGCTGGGCAGCCCCAGCATTTT. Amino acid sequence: CASSGTAGQPQHF.

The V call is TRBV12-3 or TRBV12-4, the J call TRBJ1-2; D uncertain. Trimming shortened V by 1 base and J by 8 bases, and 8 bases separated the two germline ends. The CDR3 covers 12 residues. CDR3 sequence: CASSLVMWGYTF. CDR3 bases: TGTGCCAGCAGTTTAGTTATGTGGGGCTACACCTTC.

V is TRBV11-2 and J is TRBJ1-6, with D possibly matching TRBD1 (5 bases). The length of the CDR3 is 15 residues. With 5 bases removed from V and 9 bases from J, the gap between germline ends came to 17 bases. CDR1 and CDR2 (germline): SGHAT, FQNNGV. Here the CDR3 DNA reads TGTGCCAGCAGCCTTAGGCCCGGGGGTGGTTCACCCCTCCACTTT. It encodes CASSLRPGGGSPLHF.

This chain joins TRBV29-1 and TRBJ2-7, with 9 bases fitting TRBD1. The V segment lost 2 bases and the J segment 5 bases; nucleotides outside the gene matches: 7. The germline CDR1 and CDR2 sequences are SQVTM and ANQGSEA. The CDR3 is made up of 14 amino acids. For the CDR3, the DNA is TGCAGCGTTGAAAGGGGGACAGGGAGCAACGAGCAGTACTTC. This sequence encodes CSVERGTGSNEQYF.

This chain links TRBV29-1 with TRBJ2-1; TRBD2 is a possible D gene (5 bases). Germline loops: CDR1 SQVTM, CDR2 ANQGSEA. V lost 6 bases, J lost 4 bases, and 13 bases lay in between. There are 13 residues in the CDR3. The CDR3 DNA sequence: TGCAGCGTAGGCGGGTCCTCTTACAATGAGCAGTTCTTC. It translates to CSVGGSSYNEQFF.

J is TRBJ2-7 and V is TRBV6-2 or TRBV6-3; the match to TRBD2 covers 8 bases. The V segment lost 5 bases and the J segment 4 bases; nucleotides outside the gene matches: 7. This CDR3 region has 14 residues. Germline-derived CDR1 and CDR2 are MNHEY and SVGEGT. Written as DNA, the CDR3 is TGTGCCAGCAGTATCGCGGGGGGCACGTACGAGCAGTACTTC. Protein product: CASSIAGGTYEQYF.

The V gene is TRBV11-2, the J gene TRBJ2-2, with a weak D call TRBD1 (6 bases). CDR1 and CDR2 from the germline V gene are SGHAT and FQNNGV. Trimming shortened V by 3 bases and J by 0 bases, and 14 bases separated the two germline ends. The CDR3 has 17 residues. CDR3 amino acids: CASSFGVGGPNTGELFF. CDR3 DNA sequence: TGTGCCAGCAGCTTTGGAGTTGGGGGCCCGAACACCGGGGAGCTGTTTTTT.

CDR3 amino acids: CASSWSGTSGTATQYF. CDR3 nucleotide sequence: TGTGCCAGCAGTTGGTCTGGGACTAGCGGGACCGCGACCCAGTACTTC. The chain is built from TRBV28 and TRBJ2-5; 13 bases match TRBD2. The CDR3 runs to 16 residues. Germline lookup yields CDR1 MDHEN and CDR2 SYDVKM. The J segment lost 7 bases and the V segment lost 4 bases, leaving 9 bases of the junction unmatched.

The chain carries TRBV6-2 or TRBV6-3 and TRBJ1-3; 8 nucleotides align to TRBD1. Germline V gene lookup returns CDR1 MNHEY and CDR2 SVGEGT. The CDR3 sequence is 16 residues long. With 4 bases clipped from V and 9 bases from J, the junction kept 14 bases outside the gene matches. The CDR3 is CASSSHRDRSGGTIYF. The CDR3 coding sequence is TGTGCCAGCAGTTCTCACCGGGACAGGTCCGGCGGCACCATATATTTT.

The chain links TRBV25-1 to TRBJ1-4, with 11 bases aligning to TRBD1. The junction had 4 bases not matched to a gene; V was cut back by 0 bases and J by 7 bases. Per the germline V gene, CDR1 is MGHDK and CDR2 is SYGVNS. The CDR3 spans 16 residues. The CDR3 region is CASSEYRGQGGEKLFF. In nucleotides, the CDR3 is TGTGCCAGCAGTGAATATAGGGGACAGGGGGGTGAAAAACTGTTTTTT.

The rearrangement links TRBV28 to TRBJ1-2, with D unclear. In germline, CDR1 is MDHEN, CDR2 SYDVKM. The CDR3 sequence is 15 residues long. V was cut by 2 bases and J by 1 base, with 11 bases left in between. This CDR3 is CASSLVGNYNYGYTF. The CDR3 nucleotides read TGTGCCAGCAGTTTAGTCGGCAATTATAACTATGGCTACACCTTC.

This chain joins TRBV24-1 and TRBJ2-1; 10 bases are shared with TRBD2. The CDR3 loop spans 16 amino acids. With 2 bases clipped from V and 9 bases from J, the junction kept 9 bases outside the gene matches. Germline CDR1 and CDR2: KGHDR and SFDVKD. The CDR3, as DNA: TGTGCCACCAGTGATTGGGTAGCGGGAGGAATCGGTGAGCAGTTCTTC. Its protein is CATSDWVAGGIGEQFF.